The 3 T cell receptor beta chains reported below all come from one sample, sequenced in a study of regulatory T cells in long-lasting Graves disease. To make TCR beta libraries, researchers used iRepertoire HTBI primers and Arm-PCR of CDR3 regions. TCRdb analysed the multiplex PCR reads with MiXCR anew, one entry per CDR3 protein. The table lists 370,000 or so distinct CDR3 sequences, about 17% of them singletons, with roughly 21% in the top ten. This sample's time point: newly diagnosed GD, antithyroid drugs for less than 3 months. With RNA extracted from PBMCs as input, the TCR library was made. These same records also appear under a second study, on T cells in Graves' hyperthyroidism and ophthalmopathy.

The source material was peripheral blood mononuclear cells (PBMCs), sampled at new diagnosis, from a patient treated with antithyroid drugs. These receptors all stem from a woman between 18 and 29 years old with Graves disease.

This clonotype has ten or more counts. CDR3 residues: CASSLPAGGTDTQYF. The CDR3 DNA is TGCGCCAGCAGCTTGCCAGCGGGGGGAACAGATACGCAGTATTTT. This chain joins TRBV5-1 and TRBJ2-3; 9 positions match TRBD2. The CDR3 covers 15 residues. V was pared by 1 base and J by 3 bases, with 3 bases of the junction left unmatched. The germline gives CDR1 SGHRS, CDR2 YFSETQ. The variable domain in full, completed from reference TRBV5-1 and TRBJ2-3, reads KAGVTQTPRYLIKTRGQQVTLSCSPISGHRSVSWYQQTPGQGLQFLFEYFSETQRNKGNFPGRFSGRQFSNSRSEMNVSTLELGDSALYLCASSLPAGGTDTQYFGPGTRLTVL.

There are many counts of this clonotype. CDR3 in amino acids: CASSGRTELNEKLFF. CDR3 nucleotide sequence: TGTGCCAGCAGCGGAAGGACAGAACTTAATGAAAAACTGTTTTTT. The chain has TRBV2 and TRBJ1-4, with D maybe TRBD1 (6 bases). The ends were cut back, 6 bases at V and 4 bases at J, with 15 bases in the middle. CDR3 size: 15 residues. Germline V lookup: CDR1 SNHLY, CDR2 FYNNEI. Using reference TRBV2 and TRBJ1-4 for the parts outside the CDR3, the full variable domain is EPEVTQTPSHQVTQMGQEVILRCVPISNHLYFYWYRQILGQKVEFLVSFYNNEISEKSEIFDDQFSVERPDGSNFTLKIRSTKLEDSAMYFCASSGRTELNEKLFFGSGTQLSVL.

The table lists this clonotype with many counts. The gene calls are TRBV20-1 and TRBJ1-1, with TRBD1 as a possible D gene (6 bases). Trimming shortened V by 6 bases and J by 4 bases, and 15 bases separated the two germline ends. This CDR3 spans 13 amino acids. Germline-derived CDR1 and CDR2 are DFQATT and SNEGSKA (reference sequence). The DNA for the CDR3 is TGCAGTGCGTCTCGGACAGCGTCCACTGAAGCTTTCTTT. Its protein product is CSASRTASTEAFF.